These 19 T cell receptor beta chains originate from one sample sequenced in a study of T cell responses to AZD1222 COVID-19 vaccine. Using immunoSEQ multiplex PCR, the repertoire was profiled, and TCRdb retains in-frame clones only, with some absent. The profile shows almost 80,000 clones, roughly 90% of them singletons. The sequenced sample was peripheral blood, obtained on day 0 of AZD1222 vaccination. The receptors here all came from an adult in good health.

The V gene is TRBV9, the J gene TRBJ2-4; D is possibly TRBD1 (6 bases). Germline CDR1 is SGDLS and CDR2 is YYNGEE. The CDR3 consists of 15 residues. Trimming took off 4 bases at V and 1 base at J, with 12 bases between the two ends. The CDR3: CASSPDTGAKNIQYF. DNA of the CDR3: TGTGCCAGCAGCCCAGATACAGGGGCCAAAAACATTCAGTACTTC.

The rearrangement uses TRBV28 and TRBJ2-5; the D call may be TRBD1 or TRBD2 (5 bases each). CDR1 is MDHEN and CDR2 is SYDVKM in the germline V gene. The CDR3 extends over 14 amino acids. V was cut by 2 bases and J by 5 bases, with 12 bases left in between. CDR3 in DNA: TGTGCCAGCAGTTTAGGGGGAGCTAGGGAGACCCAGTACTTC. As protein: CASSLGGARETQYF.

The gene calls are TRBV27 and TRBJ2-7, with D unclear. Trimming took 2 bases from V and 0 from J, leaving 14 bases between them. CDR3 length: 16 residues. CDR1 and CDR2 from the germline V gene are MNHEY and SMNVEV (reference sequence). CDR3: CASSLVRSRSSYEQYF. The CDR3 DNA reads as TGTGCCAGCAGTTTAGTTCGTAGCAGGAGCTCCTACGAGCAGTACTTC.

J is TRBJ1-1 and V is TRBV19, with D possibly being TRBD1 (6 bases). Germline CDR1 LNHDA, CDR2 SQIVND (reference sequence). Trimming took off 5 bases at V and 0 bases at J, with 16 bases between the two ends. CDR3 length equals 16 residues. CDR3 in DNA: TGTGCCAGTAGTCCCCGGACAGTTAGTATGAACACTGAAGCTTTCTTT. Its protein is CASSPRTVSMNTEAFF.

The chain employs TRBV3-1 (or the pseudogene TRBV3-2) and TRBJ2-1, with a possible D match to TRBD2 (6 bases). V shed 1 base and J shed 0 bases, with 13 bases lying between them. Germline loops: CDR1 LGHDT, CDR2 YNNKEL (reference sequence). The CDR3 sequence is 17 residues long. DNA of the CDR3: TGTGCCAGCAGCCAAGGGGCACTAGCTAGCTCCTACAATGAGCAGTTCTTC. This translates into CASSQGALASSYNEQFF.

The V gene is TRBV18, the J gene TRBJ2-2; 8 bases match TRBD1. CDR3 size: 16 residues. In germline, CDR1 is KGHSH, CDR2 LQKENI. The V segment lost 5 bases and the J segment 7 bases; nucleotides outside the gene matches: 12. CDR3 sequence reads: CASSETQGAPGGELFF. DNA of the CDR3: TGTGCCAGCTCAGAGACGCAGGGGGCGCCGGGCGGGGAGCTGTTTTTT.

As DNA, the CDR3 is TGCAGTGCCCCCCTAGGGACTGAGCAGTTCTTC. This translates into CSAPLGTEQFF. This chain joins TRBV20-1 and TRBJ2-1; D is perhaps TRBD1 or TRBD2 (5 bases each). V was clipped by 6 bases and J by 9 bases, with 12 bases between them. This CDR3 has 11 amino acids. Per the germline V gene, CDR1 is DFQATT and CDR2 is SNEGSKA (reference sequence).

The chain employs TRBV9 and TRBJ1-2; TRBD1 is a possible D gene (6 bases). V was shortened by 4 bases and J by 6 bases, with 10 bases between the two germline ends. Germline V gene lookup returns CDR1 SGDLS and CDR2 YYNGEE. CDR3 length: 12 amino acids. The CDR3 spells CASSSRQDGYTF. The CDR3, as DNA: TGTGCCAGCAGCTCCCGACAGGATGGCTACACCTTC.

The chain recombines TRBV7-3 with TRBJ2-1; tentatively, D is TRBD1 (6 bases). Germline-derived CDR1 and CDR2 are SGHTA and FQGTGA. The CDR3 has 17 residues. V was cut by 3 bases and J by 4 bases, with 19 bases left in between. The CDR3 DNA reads TGTGCCAGCAGCTTCAGCCCAAGGAACAGGGAGTACAATGAGCAGTTCTTC. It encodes CASSFSPRNREYNEQFF.

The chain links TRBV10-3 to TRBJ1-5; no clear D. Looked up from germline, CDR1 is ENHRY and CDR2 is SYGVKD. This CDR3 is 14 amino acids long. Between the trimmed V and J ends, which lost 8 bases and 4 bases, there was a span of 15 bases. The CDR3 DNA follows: TGTGCCATCTCGGGTACGGTGGGGAATCAGCCCCAGCATTTT. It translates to CAISGTVGNQPQHF.

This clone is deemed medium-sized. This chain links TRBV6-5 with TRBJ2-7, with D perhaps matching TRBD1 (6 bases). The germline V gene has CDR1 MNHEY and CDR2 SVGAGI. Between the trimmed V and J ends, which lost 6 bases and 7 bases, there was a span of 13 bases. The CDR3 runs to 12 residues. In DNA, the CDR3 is TGTGCCAGCAGGTCACAGGGTAGGGAGCAGTACTTC. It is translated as CASRSQGREQYF.

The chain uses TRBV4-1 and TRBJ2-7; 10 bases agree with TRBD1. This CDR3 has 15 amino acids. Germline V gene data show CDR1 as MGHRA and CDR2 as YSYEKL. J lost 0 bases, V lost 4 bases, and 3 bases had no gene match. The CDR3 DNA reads TGCGCCAGCAGCCGTGGGACAGGGGACTCCTACGAGCAGTACTTC. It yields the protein CASSRGTGDSYEQYF.

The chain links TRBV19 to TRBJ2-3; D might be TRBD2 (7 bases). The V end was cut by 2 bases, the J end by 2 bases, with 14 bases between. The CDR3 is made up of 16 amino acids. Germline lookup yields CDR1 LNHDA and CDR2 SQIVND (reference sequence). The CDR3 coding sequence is TGTGCCAGTAGTATATTGGGAGGGGGACCCACAGATACGCAGTATTTT. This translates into CASSILGGGPTDTQYF.

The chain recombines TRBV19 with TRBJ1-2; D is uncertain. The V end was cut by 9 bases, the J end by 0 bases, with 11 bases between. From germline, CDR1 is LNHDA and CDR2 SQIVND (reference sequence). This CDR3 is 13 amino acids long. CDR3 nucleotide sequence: TGTGCCAGACGGTCCTCCACTAACTATGGCTACACCTTC. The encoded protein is CARRSSTNYGYTF.

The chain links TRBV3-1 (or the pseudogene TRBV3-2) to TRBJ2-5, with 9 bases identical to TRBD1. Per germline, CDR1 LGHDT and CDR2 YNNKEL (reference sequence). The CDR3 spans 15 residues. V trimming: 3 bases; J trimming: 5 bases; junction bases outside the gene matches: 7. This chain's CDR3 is CASSHPGTGWETQYF. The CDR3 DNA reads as TGTGCCAGCAGCCATCCCGGGACAGGGTGGGAGACCCAGTACTTC.

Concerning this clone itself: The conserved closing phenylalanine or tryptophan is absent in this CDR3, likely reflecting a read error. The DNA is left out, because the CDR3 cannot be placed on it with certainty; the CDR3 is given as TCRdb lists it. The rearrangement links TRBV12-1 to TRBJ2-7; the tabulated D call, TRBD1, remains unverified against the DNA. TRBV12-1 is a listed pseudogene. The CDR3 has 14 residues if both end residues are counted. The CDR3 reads CASSLETGTKGVKC.

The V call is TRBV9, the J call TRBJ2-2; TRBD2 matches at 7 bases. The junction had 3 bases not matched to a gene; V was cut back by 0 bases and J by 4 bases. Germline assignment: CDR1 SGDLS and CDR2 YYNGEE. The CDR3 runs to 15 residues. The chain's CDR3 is CASSVVASGTGELFF. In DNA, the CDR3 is TGTGCCAGCAGCGTAGTGGCTAGCGGCACCGGGGAGCTGTTTTTT. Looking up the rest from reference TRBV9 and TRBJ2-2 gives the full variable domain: DSGVTQTPKHLITATGQRVTLRCSPRSGDLSVYWYQQSLDQGLQFLIQYYNGEERAKGNILERFSAQQFPDLHSELNLSSLELGDSALYFCASSVVASGTGELFFGEGSRLTVL.

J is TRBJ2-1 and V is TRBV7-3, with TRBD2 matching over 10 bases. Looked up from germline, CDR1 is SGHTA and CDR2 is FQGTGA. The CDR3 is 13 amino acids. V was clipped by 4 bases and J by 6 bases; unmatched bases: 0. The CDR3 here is CASSSSGSNEQFF. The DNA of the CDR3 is TGTGCCAGCAGCTCTAGCGGGAGCAATGAGCAGTTCTTC.

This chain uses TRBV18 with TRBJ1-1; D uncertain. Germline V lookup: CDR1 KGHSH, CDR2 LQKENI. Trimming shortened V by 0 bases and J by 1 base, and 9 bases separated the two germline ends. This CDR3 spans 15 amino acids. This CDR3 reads CASSPPLTPNTEAFF. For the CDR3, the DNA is TGTGCCAGCTCACCACCTCTGACACCGAACACTGAAGCTTTCTTT.